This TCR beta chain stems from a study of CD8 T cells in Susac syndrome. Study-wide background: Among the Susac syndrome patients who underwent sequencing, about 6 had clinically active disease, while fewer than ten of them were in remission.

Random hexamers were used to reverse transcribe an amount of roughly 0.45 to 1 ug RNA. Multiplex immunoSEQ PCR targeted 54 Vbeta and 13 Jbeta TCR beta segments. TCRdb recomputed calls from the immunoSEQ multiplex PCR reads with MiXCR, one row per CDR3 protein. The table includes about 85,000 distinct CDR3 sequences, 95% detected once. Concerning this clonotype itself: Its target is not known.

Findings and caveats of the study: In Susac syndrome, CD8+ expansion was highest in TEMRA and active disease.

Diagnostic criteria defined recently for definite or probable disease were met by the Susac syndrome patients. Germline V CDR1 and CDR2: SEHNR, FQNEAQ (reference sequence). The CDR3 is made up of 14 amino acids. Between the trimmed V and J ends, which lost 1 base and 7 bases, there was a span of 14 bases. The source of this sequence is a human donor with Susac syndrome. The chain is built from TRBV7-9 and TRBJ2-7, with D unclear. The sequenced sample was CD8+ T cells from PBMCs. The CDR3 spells CASSLVYTLGEQYF. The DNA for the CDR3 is TGTGCCAGCAGCTTAGTTTACACCTTAGGAGAGCAGTACTTC.